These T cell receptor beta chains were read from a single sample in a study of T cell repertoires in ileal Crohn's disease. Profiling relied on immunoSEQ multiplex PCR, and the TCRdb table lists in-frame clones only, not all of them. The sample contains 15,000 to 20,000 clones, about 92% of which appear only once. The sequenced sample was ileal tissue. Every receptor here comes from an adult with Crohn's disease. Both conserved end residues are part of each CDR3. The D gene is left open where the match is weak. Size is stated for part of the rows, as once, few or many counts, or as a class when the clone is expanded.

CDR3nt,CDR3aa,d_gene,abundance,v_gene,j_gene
TGCGCCAGCAGTCCTTGGGGGGATAGCAATCAGCCCCAGCATTTT,CASSPWGDSNQPQHF,.,.,TRBV4-1,TRBJ1-5
TGTGCCACCAGCAGAGAACACCCATCTCTAGCCAAAAACATTCAGTACTTC,CATSREHPSLAKNIQYF,.,once,TRBV15,TRBJ2-4
TGCGCCAGCAGCTTAGGACAGGGTATCACTAATGAAAAACTGTTTTTT,CASSLGQGITNEKLFF,TRBD1,.,TRBV5-1,TRBJ1-4
TGTGCCAGCAGGGGCGGAAACACCATATATTTT,CASRGGNTIYF,.,.,TRBV6-5,TRBJ1-3
TGTGCCAGCAGCTTTTTAGCGGGTCCTGGGGCCAACGTCCTGACTTTC,CASSFLAGPGANVLTF,TRBD2,.,TRBV5-4,TRBJ2-6
TGTGCCAGCAGTGATGACAGGATGGAGACCCAGTACTTC,CASSDDRMETQYF,.,.,TRBV6-6,TRBJ2-5
TGTGCCAGCACCTTGAGGACAGAGCAGTACTTC,CASTLRTEQYF,.,.,TRBV9,TRBJ2-7
TGTGCCAGCAGCCCACGCAGGGGAGGGTTTAATGAGCAGTTCTTC,CASSPRRGGFNEQFF,.,.,TRBV7-9,TRBJ2-1
TGTGCAAGTCGCTTAGTTTTGGAGCGGGGGGGCCTCATTAGCAAAAACATTCAGTACTTC,CASRLVLERGGLISKNIQYF,.,few,TRBV12-2,TRBJ2-4
TGTGCCAGCAGGGGCGCAATTGCCGGTAGGGGAGAGACCCAGTACTTC,CASRGAIAGRGETQYF,.,few,TRBV27,TRBJ2-5
TGTGCCAGCAGTTACCGCCAGGGGTACGAGCAGTACTTC,CASSYRQGYEQYF,.,.,TRBV6-5,TRBJ2-7
TGTGCCAGCAGAGAAACAAGGAACACTGAAGCTTTCTTT,CASRETRNTEAFF,.,.,TRBV2,TRBJ1-1
TGTGCCAGCAGTGATGACCAGGGAGGGGGCACAGATACGCAGTATTTT,CASSDDQGGGTDTQYF,TRBD2,.,TRBV6-4,TRBJ2-3
TGTGCCAGCAGGAGACAGGGTCGGCAAGGGACCCAGTACTTC,CASRRQGRQGTQYF,TRBD1,.,TRBV2,TRBJ2-5
TGTGCCAGCAGCTTAGAGCTAGCGGGGGGGCTGACCCAGTACTTC,CASSLELAGGLTQYF,TRBD2,.,TRBV7-2,TRBJ2-5
TGTGCCAGCAGCCAAGGCAGGGTGGCAGATACGCAGTATTTT,CASSQGRVADTQYF,.,.,TRBV14,TRBJ2-3
TGTGCCAGCAGGCCTCCTACAGGGATGAACACTGAAGCTTTCTTT,CASRPPTGMNTEAFF,.,.,TRBV27,TRBJ1-1
TGTGCCAGCAGCTACATCCGGGACAGGGACGAGGAGGCTTTCTTT,CASSYIRDRDEEAFF,TRBD1,.,TRBV5-6,TRBJ1-1
TGTGCCAGCAGCTTGGGACAATCCTACAATGAGCAGTTCTTC,CASSLGQSYNEQFF,.,few,TRBV5-4,TRBJ2-1
TGTGCCAGCAGGTCCCTCCTCTCCTACGAGCAGTACTTC,CASRSLLSYEQYF,.,.,TRBV27,TRBJ2-7
TGTGCCTGGAAATCAGGTCCTAATGAAAAACTGTTTTTT,CAWKSGPNEKLFF,.,once,TRBV30,TRBJ1-4
TGCGCCAGCAGCCGTCTTCTGTCTGGAAACACCATATATTTT,CASSRLLSGNTIYF,.,.,TRBV4-1,TRBJ1-3
TGTGCCAGCAGTTTAATAGGACTAGCGGGATCCTACGAGCAGTACTTC,CASSLIGLAGSYEQYF,TRBD2,.,TRBV27,TRBJ2-7
TGTGCCAGCAGCTTAATTGGACAGGGTACGGCGGGGGAGCTGTTTTTT,CASSLIGQGTAGELFF,TRBD1,.,TRBV7-3,TRBJ2-2
TGTGCCAGCAGCTGGACTATTACCACAGATACGCAGTATTTT,CASSWTITTDTQYF,.,.,TRBV5-5,TRBJ2-3
TGTGCCAGCAGCCAAGTGCTAGGCGGCACTGAAGCTTTCTTT,CASSQVLGGTEAFF,.,.,TRBV4-2,TRBJ1-1
TGCGCCAGCAGCTTGGATCGTTACGAGCAGTACTTC,CASSLDRYEQYF,.,once,TRBV5-1,TRBJ2-7
TGTGCCAGCAGCAAATACTTACAGCGGTACGAGCAGTACTTC,CASSKYLQRYEQYF,.,.,TRBV9,TRBJ2-7
TGCGCCAGCAGCCCGGTAGGGGGCGCCGGGGAGCTGTTTTTT,CASSPVGGAGELFF,TRBD1,.,TRBV5-1,TRBJ2-2
TGTGCCAGCGGGGGGGTGAACACCGGGGAGCTGTTTTTT,CASGGVNTGELFF,TRBD2,.,TRBV7-2,TRBJ2-2
TGCGCCAGCAGTCAAATAACCCTTCTGGCCCGGCGGGGTGAAGCTTTCTTT,CASSQITLLARRGEAFF,.,.,TRBV4-1,TRBJ1-1
TGTGCCAGCAGCCAAGATCGTGGGCCTCCCTATTATGGCTACACCTTC,CASSQDRGPPYYGYTF,.,.,TRBV14,TRBJ1-2
TGTGCCAGTAGTATCCCGCGGGACAGGTCCGCCCATGGCTATGGCTACACCTTC,CASSIPRDRSAHGYGYTF,TRBD1,.,TRBV19,TRBJ1-2
TGTGCCAGCAGCTTAACAAGGAACACTGAAGCTTTCTTT,CASSLTRNTEAFF,.,.,TRBV11-3,TRBJ1-1
TGTGCCAGCAGCGCGGGGACTAGCGGGATCCAAGAGACCCAGTACTTC,CASSAGTSGIQETQYF,TRBD2,.,TRBV9,TRBJ2-5
TGCAGTGCTAGACTGAGTTCGGGACACATTTTT,CSARLSSGHIF,.,few,TRBV20-1,TRBJ1-1
TGTGCCAGCAGCTTAAGGGGGCCCCGGGACTTAACATCCTCCTACGAGCAGTACTTC,CASSLRGPRDLTSSYEQYF,.,.,TRBV7-9,TRBJ2-7
TGCGCCAGCAGCCAAGATGGGGGCAGCACAGATACGCAGTATTTT,CASSQDGGSTDTQYF,.,.,TRBV4-1,TRBJ2-3
TGTGCCAGCAGTTACGGTCAAGCGGCCCAAGAGACCCAGTACTTC,CASSYGQAAQETQYF,.,.,TRBV6-6,TRBJ2-5
TGTGCCAGCTCTCAGGCCTACGAGCAGTACTTC,CASSQAYEQYF,.,.,TRBV2,TRBJ2-7